This T cell receptor (beta chain) appears in the sequencing data of a study of T cells in Graves' hyperthyroidism and ophthalmopathy. The germline V and J ends were trimmed by 3 bases and 1 base, with 10 bases remaining between them. Germline CDR1 LGHNA, CDR2 YSLEER. CDR3 size: 14 residues. RNA transcripts served as the template for amplifying TCR beta CDR3 regions. Researchers ran a first-round RT-PCR on the TCR CDR3 using the HTBI primer set. TCRdb passed the multiplex PCR reads through MiXCR, listing each CDR3 protein once. Among more than 650,000 distinct CDR3 sequences listed, about 15% were seen once. No progression to ophthalmopathy during 18 months of follow-up defined stable disease. Hyperthyroidism in the patients, aged 18 to 65, was newly diagnosed and under 2 months in duration. For the diagnoses, clinical symptoms, serum thyroxine and TRAb, thyroid ultrasound and orbital computed tomography were used.

This clonotype has more than one count but fewer than ten. The sequence derives from a woman younger than 30 with Graves' hyperthyroidism. The sequenced sample consisted of blood. V and J are TRBV4-3 and TRBJ2-7, with D possibly TRBD1 on 6 matching bases. The CDR3 DNA reads TGCGCCAGCAGCCAGTCCAGGGGATCCTACGAGCAGTACTTC. Translated, it gives CASSQSRGSYEQYF.